This T cell receptor beta chain was profiled in a study of blood T cell repertoires in COVID-19. Background on the study: Sample material is recorded as cDNA or gDNA derived from T cells, B-cell-depleted T cells, or PBMCs.

Source study methods: Reference gene primer amplification yielded estimated nucleated cell counts. Only in-frame clones appear in the TCRdb table, and some are missing; sequencing was by immunoSEQ multiplex PCR. V and J calls and clone size follow that table, whereas D and trimming were derived from the DNA. The sample lists about 200,000 clones, around 76% seen once, with less than 20% in the top ten. The origin of this receptor is a woman in her 50s with acute COVID-19. The sequenced sample was PBMCs or T cells enriched from blood (not recorded which).

The CDR3 DNA reads as TGTGCCAGCAGCGGACTAGCGGGGGGAACGCAGTATTTT. It yields the protein CASSGLAGGTQYF. V and J are TRBV7-2 and TRBJ2-3, with 14 bases that match TRBD2. Trimming at V came to 5 bases and at J to 9 bases, leaving 1 base not matched to a gene. CDR1 and CDR2 from the germline V gene are SGHTA and FQGNSA. This CDR3 is 13 amino acids long.